A single sample is the source of the 17 T cell receptor beta chains below, sequenced in a study of tumor-infiltrating lymphocytes in localized non-small cell lung cancer. Clones were sequenced by immunoSEQ multiplex PCR, and TCRdb holds only the in-frame ones, with some missing. The data show about 13,000 clones, about 71% seen once. The specimen sequenced was uninvolved lung tissue not adjacent to the tumor. All receptors derive from a human donor with non-small cell lung cancer.

The chain links TRBV5-4 to TRBJ1-3, with TRBD1 as a possible D gene (6 bases). Germline CDR1 is SGHNT and CDR2 is YYREEE (reference sequence). The CDR3 has 15 amino acids. Trimming left V 3 bases short and J 0 bases short, with 10 bases between. The CDR3 nucleotides read TGTGCCAGCAGCTGGGGGGGCCCCTCTGGAAACACCATATATTTT. Protein sequence: CASSWGGPSGNTIYF.

This clone is judged medium-sized (0.01 to 0.1%). This sequence joins TRBV6-5 and TRBJ1-1; no reliable D call. The V gene's germline CDR1 is MNHEY and CDR2 SVGAGI. V lost 6 bases, J lost 1 base, and 12 bases lay in between. This CDR3 contains 14 residues. The CDR3, as DNA: TGTGCCAGCAGCCCGCTTGTTGCGAACACTGAAGCTTTCTTT. Translating it yields CASSPLVANTEAFF.

The chain couples TRBV6-5 to TRBJ2-3, with D perhaps matching TRBD2 (5 bases). The germline gives CDR1 MNHEY, CDR2 SVGAGI. The CDR3 extends over 14 amino acids. Trimming cost V 2 bases and J 6 bases, with 12 bases left between them. This CDR3 reads CASSYLTSSDTQYF. The CDR3 coding sequence is TGTGCCAGCAGTTACCTTACTAGTTCCGATACGCAGTATTTT.

V usage is TRBV14 and J usage is TRBJ2-5, with D possibly TRBD1 on 6 matching bases. Between the trimmed V and J ends, which lost 2 bases and 1 base, there was a span of 14 bases. This CDR3 spans 16 amino acids. Germline CDR1 reads SGHDN; CDR2 reads FVKESK. CDR3 sequence (DNA): TGTGCCAGCAGCCAAAACTTGGGACAATCCCAAGAGACCCAGTACTTC. Translating it yields CASSQNLGQSQETQYF.

The chain links TRBV5-6 to TRBJ2-3; no reliable D call. Germline V gene data show CDR1 as SGHDT and CDR2 as YYEEEE. The CDR3 extends over 13 amino acids. V was cut by 1 base and J by 2 bases, with 5 bases left in between. The CDR3 spells CASSLRATDTQYF. The CDR3 nucleotides read TGTGCCAGCAGCTTGAGGGCCACAGATACGCAGTATTTT.

This clone was counted only a few times. The chain couples TRBV6-6 to TRBJ1-2; D is possibly TRBD1 (5 bases). Per the germline V gene, CDR1 is MNHNY and CDR2 is SVGAGI (reference sequence). Trimming removed 2 bases from V and 8 bases from J, with 9 bases in between. CDR3 size: 12 residues. CDR3 nucleotides: TGTGCCAGCAGTTACACGGGGACCGGCTACACCTTC. Its translation is CASSYTGTGYTF.

This clone was found a few times. The gene calls are TRBV10-3 and TRBJ2-3; D may be TRBD2 (5 bases). Trimming left V 5 bases short and J 1 base short, with 16 bases between. The CDR3 has 16 residues. In germline, CDR1 is ENHRY, CDR2 SYGVKD. CDR3 amino acids: CAISTEWGVGTDTQYF. Written as DNA, the CDR3 is TGTGCCATCAGTACGGAATGGGGAGTGGGCACAGATACGCAGTATTTT.

The chain is built from TRBV6-1 and TRBJ1-2; TRBD1 matches 7 bases. The J segment lost 6 bases and the V segment lost 5 bases, leaving 6 bases of the junction unmatched. Germline lookup yields CDR1 MNHNS and CDR2 SASEGT. The CDR3 sequence is 13 residues long. Written as DNA, the CDR3 is TGTGCCAGCAGTCTCCAGGGGGGGGATGGCTACACCTTC. It yields the protein CASSLQGGDGYTF.

The gene calls are TRBV4-2 and TRBJ1-4; 7 nucleotides agree with TRBD1. V lost 4 bases and J lost 0; bases outside the gene matches: 8. CDR3 size: 17 residues. The germline V gene encodes CDR1 LGHNA and CDR2 YNFKEQ. The CDR3 region has the DNA TGTGCCAGCAGCCCACCGCGACAGGGCCCAACTAATGAAAAACTGTTTTTT. Amino acids: CASSPPRQGPTNEKLFF.

This clone was found once. The chain links TRBV5-6 to TRBJ1-6, with D perhaps TRBD1 (5 bases). The CDR3 covers 14 residues. Trimming stripped 2 bases from V and 6 bases from J, with 9 bases between. Per germline, CDR1 SGHDT and CDR2 YYEEEE. CDR3: CASSLPRANSPLHF. The CDR3, as DNA: TGTGCCAGCAGCTTACCCAGGGCTAATTCACCCCTCCACTTT.

The chain carries TRBV7-3 and TRBJ1-5; no clear D. Germline V gene data show CDR1 as SGHTA and CDR2 as FQGTGA. This CDR3 has 13 residues. Trimming took off 6 bases at V and 6 bases at J, with 12 bases between the two ends. The CDR3 nucleotides are TGTGCCAGCAGTCAAAGCCGGGGTCAGCCCCAGCATTTT. Its protein product is CASSQSRGQPQHF.

This clone was observed a few times. The chain has TRBV11-2 and TRBJ2-5; D might be TRBD1 or TRBD2, each matching 6 bases. The CDR3 runs to 13 residues. The V end lost 4 bases, the J end lost 10 bases, and 16 bases lay between the germline ends. Per germline, CDR1 SGHAT and CDR2 FQNNGV. CDR3 protein: CASSSGQGGNQYF. For the CDR3, the DNA is TGTGCCAGCAGCTCGGGGCAAGGGGGGAACCAGTACTTC.

The chain recombines TRBV5-4 with TRBJ1-6, with TRBD1 as a possible D gene (5 bases). Germline loops: CDR1 SGHNT, CDR2 YYREEE (reference sequence). This CDR3 contains 13 residues. V lost 9 bases and J 8 bases, leaving 15 bases between the germline ends. CDR3 protein: CATAEDSHSPLHF. Here the CDR3 DNA reads TGTGCCACAGCGGAAGACAGCCATTCACCCCTCCACTTT.

The rearrangement uses TRBV7-8 and TRBJ2-7, with 8 bases identical to TRBD2. V gave up 0 bases and J gave up 4 bases; unmatched junction bases: 8. There are 16 residues in the CDR3. Germline CDR1 is SGHVS and CDR2 is FQNEAQ. CDR3 DNA sequence: TGTGCCAGCAGCTTAGCGCCAGCGGGAGTCGGTTACGAGCAGTACTTC. As protein: CASSLAPAGVGYEQYF.

The V gene is TRBV6-5, the J gene TRBJ1-1; no firm D call. V gave up 6 bases and J gave up 7 bases, with 15 bases separating them. Germline V lookup: CDR1 MNHEY, CDR2 SVGAGI. The CDR3 runs to 13 residues. In nucleotides, the CDR3 is TGTGCCAGCAGCCTCGCTTGGCGGGGTGAAGCTTTCTTT. It is translated as CASSLAWRGEAFF.

Here the CDR3 reads CASSLLGSHEQYV. DNA for the CDR3: TGTGCCAGCAGCTTACTTGGCAGCCACGAGCAGTACGTC. The chain has TRBV7-8 and TRBJ2-7; D is uncertain. The CDR3 is 13 amino acids. V was clipped by 2 bases and J by 5 bases, with 10 bases between them. Germline V lookup: CDR1 SGHVS, CDR2 FQNEAQ.

The CDR3: CASSGGRTDKFF. Written as DNA, the CDR3 is TGTGCCAGCAGTGGGGGCCGGACGGACAAGTTCTTC. The J gene is TRBJ2-1, the V gene TRBV2, with D perhaps TRBD1 (5 bases). This CDR3 spans 12 amino acids. Germline V gene lookup returns CDR1 SNHLY and CDR2 FYNNEI. Trimming took off 4 bases at V and 14 bases at J, with 15 bases between the two ends. Filled out from reference TRBV2 and TRBJ2-1, the complete variable domain reads EPEVTQTPSHQVTQMGQEVILRCVPISNHLYFYWYRQILGQKVEFLVSFYNNEISEKSEIFDDQFSVERPDGSNFTLKIRSTKLEDSAMYFCASSGGRTDKFFGPGTRLTVL.